This T cell receptor beta chain emerged from a study of blood T cell repertoires in COVID-19 (dated by TCRdb to 2018 to 2020). Describing the broader study: Samples from collaborators originated in the United States, Italy and Spain and spanned both the acute and convalescent phases of COVID-19. Subjects who had been exposed to COVID-19, were actively infected with it, or had recovered from it provided the deeply sampled blood TCRbeta repertoires that made up the dataset. The prospective study material was composed of cDNA or gDNA derived from T cells, B-cell-depleted T cells, or PBMCs. Where available, HLA class I and class II types were taken from metadata supplied by the sample provider and were not determined by assay-based typing. Sample metadata almost always included a de-identified subject ID, COVID-19 status, age in years and sex. The repertoires were released in a freely available public database intended as a resource for research on the immune response to SARS-CoV-2. Samples were obtained from the ongoing ImmuneRACE study (first 160 participants) and from over 1,000 subjects provided by 6 global collaborators. On the study overall, not on this receptor specifically: The quantity of clinical and demographic metadata differed by source and by participant and was supplied without curation.

Whole blood was collected in K2EDTA tubes by collaborating institutions according to the institutions' own protocols. For TCRbeta analysis, collaborators shipped samples as frozen whole blood, isolated PBMCs, or DNA extracted from either of those sample types. Remarks on this clone: It lacks a known antigen. Per-nucleotide qualities are absent, and no much larger clonotype sits a single base away.

The cysteine opens and the phenylalanine closes a CDR3 of 16 amino acids. Only the CDR3 DNA stays, 48 bases, in frame from base 1. Here V drops 0 bases and J drops 4 bases, and the junction holds 4 bases not matched to any gene. Based on the germline V gene, the CDR1 and CDR2 sequences are SGDLS and YYNGEE. TCRbeta CDR3 regions were amplified from genomic DNA using the immunoSEQ Assay, a bias-controlled multiplex PCR. The paper's processing steps were these. Within the assay, amplification of reference gene primers was used to estimate how many nucleated cells each sample contained. Sequence reads were collapsed and filtered to measure the absolute abundance of every unique TCRbeta CDR3 rearrangement. Productive Simpson clonality was computed per sample as the square root of Simpson's diversity index over productive rearrangements. TCRdb took over this immuneACCESS table, retaining in-frame rearrangements with V and J assigned. Such tables are incomplete; in checked studies, under half of the missing clones stem from an unresolved V gene, and the remainder is unexplained. V and J calls plus clone size are reproduced from that table; the DNA served to infer D and trimming. The sample contains about 270,000 clones, roughly 86% of them found a single time. The ten largest make up about 8.8% of the sample.

The rearrangement joined TRBV9 to TRBJ2-1; 10 junctional bases match TRBD2. This receptor was taken from a middle-aged man with active or convalescent COVID-19. Sequencing was performed on peripheral blood. CDR3 sequence: CASSVVASGGYNEQFF. Read as DNA, the sequence is TGTGCCAGCAGCGTAGTAGCTAGCGGGGGATACAATGAGCAGTTCTTC.